This T cell receptor beta chain appears in the sequencing data of a study of blood T cell repertoires in COVID-19. Germline CDR1 GTSNPN, CDR2 SVGIG (reference sequence). The CDR3 loop spans 13 amino acids. V gave up 2 bases and J gave up 6 bases, with 13 bases separating them. Produced via immunoSEQ multiplex PCR; TCRdb's table is partial and in-frame only. The sample comprises roughly 160,000 clones, roughly 85% of which are singletons, and under 20% rests with the top ten. The study assigned cohorts using participant-reported clinical history. The sequence derives from a woman aged 70-85 years in a cohort exposed to, infected with or recovered from COVID-19 (not recorded which). Sequencing was done on a sample of PBMCs or T cells enriched from blood (not recorded which). This chain joins TRBV30 and TRBJ1-2, with unresolved D. The CDR3 DNA is TGTGCCTGGAGTTCTCAGGCTATCAATGGCTACACCTTC. Residues: CAWSSQAINGYTF.